What follows are 18 T cell receptor beta chains derived from one specimen sequenced in a study of blood T cell repertoires in COVID-19. Profiled with immunoSEQ multiplex PCR; TCRdb holds only in-frame clones, not every one. The sample consists of around 120,000 clones, 90% of them appearing once. Specimen: peripheral blood. These receptors were obtained from a man in his 60s with COVID-19, enrolled during active disease.

V and J are TRBV5-5 and TRBJ1-5; a weak D match, TRBD1 (5 bases). Germline V gene sequence: CDR1 SGHKS, CDR2 YYEKEE (reference sequence). This CDR3 comprises 13 residues. The V and J ends lost 2 bases and 4 bases respectively, with 7 bases between them. CDR3 bases: TGTGCCAGCAGCTTACAGGTTAATCAGCCCCAGCATTTT. It translates to CASSLQVNQPQHF.

The V call is TRBV11-2, the J call TRBJ2-2; D ambiguous. The V and J ends lost 3 bases and 7 bases respectively, with 12 bases between them. CDR1 is SGHAT and CDR2 is FQNNGV in the germline V gene. The CDR3 totals 14 residues. The CDR3 region has the DNA TGTGCCAGCAGCTTGAACGGTTTCGGCGGGGAGCTGTTTTTT. Encoded protein: CASSLNGFGGELFF.

Concerning this clone: Germline and junction disagree at one end, which may indicate a read error. V and J are TRBV3-1 (or the pseudogene TRBV3-2) and TRBJ2-7; D may be TRBD2 (5 bases). Per the germline V gene, CDR1 is LGHDT and CDR2 is YNNKEL (reference sequence). CDR3 length: 13 amino acids. CDR3 amino acids: CASSEDVEDEQYF. CDR3 nucleotides: TGTGCCAGCAGCGAAGATGTGGAGGACGAGCAGTACTTC.

The V call is TRBV10-2, the J call TRBJ1-4; TRBD1 aligns across 7 bases. Germline V gene sequence: CDR1 WSHSY, CDR2 SAAADI. The CDR3 spans 12 residues. After removal of 6 bases from V and 8 bases from J, the junction contained 3 bases not matched to a gene. Written as DNA, the CDR3 is TGCGCCAGCAGAGAGGACAGGGAAAAACTGTTTTTT. Protein product: CASREDREKLFF.

The J gene is TRBJ2-7, the V gene TRBV7-9; D not certain. The CDR3 contains 11 residues. Germline-derived CDR1 and CDR2 are SEHNR and FQNEAQ (reference sequence). V dropped 5 bases and J dropped 9 bases, with 11 bases sitting between them. The DNA of the CDR3 is TGTGCCAGCAGCCTCGAATCCGGGCAGTACTTC. The encoded protein is CASSLESGQYF.

The chain links TRBV10-3 to TRBJ1-1, with D possibly TRBD1 on 5 matching bases. The germline V gene has CDR1 ENHRY and CDR2 SYGVKD. Between the trimmed V and J ends, which lost 3 bases and 4 bases, there was a span of 9 bases. The CDR3 spans 13 residues. The CDR3 is CAISERGGTEAFF. In nucleotides, the CDR3 is TGTGCCATCAGTGAAAGGGGAGGCACTGAAGCTTTCTTT.

The rearrangement joins TRBV30 to TRBJ1-2, with 7 bases lining up with TRBD1. The ends lost 2 bases at V and 4 bases at J; junction bases unmatched: 19. This CDR3 has 18 amino acids. Germline V lookup: CDR1 GTSNPN, CDR2 SVGIG (reference sequence). For the CDR3, the DNA is TGTGCCTGGAGTCTCACACCGGGACAGTATTTTTTCCGCTATGGCTACACCTTC. Protein sequence: CAWSLTPGQYFFRYGYTF.

The chain recombines TRBV5-5 with TRBJ1-4; 7 nucleotides match TRBD1. The CDR3 is 15 amino acids. The V gene's germline CDR1 is SGHKS and CDR2 YYEKEE (reference sequence). V trimming: 0 bases; J trimming: 3 bases; junction bases outside the gene matches: 2. The CDR3 here is CASSLEGAANEKLFF. DNA for the CDR3: TGTGCCAGCAGCTTGGAGGGGGCGGCTAATGAAAAACTGTTTTTT.

This sequence joins TRBV5-4 and TRBJ2-5, with 8 nucleotides matching TRBD1. V was pared by 0 bases and J by 6 bases, with 10 bases of the junction left unmatched. The CDR3 covers 16 residues. Germline V lookup: CDR1 SGHNT, CDR2 YYREEE (reference sequence). CDR3 nucleotide sequence: TGTGCCAGCAGCTTGGGACAGGGGATCTCCCTCCAGACCCAGTACTTC. Translating gives CASSLGQGISLQTQYF.

CDR3 nucleotides: TGTGCCAGCAGCCCGGGGGTCGGGAGGGAACCTGGGGCCAACGTCCTGACTTTC. Translation: CASSPGVGREPGANVLTF. The rearrangement uses TRBV5-4 and TRBJ2-6, with 8 bases aligning to TRBD2. J was trimmed by 2 bases and V by 4 bases; bases with no gene match: 11. This CDR3 comprises 18 residues. In germline, CDR1 is SGHNT, CDR2 YYREEE (reference sequence).

This chain uses TRBV5-1 with TRBJ2-3; weak D call: TRBD2 (6 bases). The length of the CDR3 is 15 residues. Germline V gives CDR1 SGHRS, CDR2 YFSETQ. V was pared by 0 bases and J by 3 bases, with 11 bases between. The CDR3 nucleotides are TGCGCCAGCAGCTTGGCTCTAGCGAAAACAGATACGCAGTATTTT. Amino acid sequence: CASSLALAKTDTQYF.

J is TRBJ1-5 and V is TRBV19; tentatively, D is TRBD1 (5 bases). Germline V gene sequence: CDR1 LNHDA, CDR2 SQIVND (reference sequence). This CDR3 has 14 residues. Trimming left V 5 bases short and J 3 bases short, with 11 bases between. CDR3 residues: CASSAAGYNQPQHF. In nucleotides, the CDR3 is TGTGCCAGTAGTGCGGCAGGGTACAATCAGCCCCAGCATTTT.

The CDR3 loop reads CASSEGSVTEAFF. As DNA, the CDR3 is TGTGCCAGCTCGGAGGGTAGTGTGACTGAAGCTTTCTTT. This chain joins TRBV18 and TRBJ1-1; D not resolved. Germline V lookup: CDR1 KGHSH, CDR2 LQKENI. Trimming took 6 bases from V and 5 from J, leaving 13 bases between them. The CDR3 is 13 amino acids.

V is TRBV7-3 and J is TRBJ2-3, with TRBD2 matching 8 bases. The germline V gene encodes CDR1 SGHTA and CDR2 FQGTGA. J was trimmed by 2 bases and V by 5 bases; bases with no gene match: 6. The CDR3 sequence is 15 residues long. CDR3 in DNA: TGTGCCAGCAGCAAAAGCGGGAGATCCACAGATACGCAGTATTTT. Its protein is CASSKSGRSTDTQYF. The full variable domain, rest sourced from reference TRBV7-3 and TRBJ2-3, is GAGVSQTPSNKVTEKGKYVELRCDPISGHTALYWYRQSLGQGPEFLIYFQGTGAADDSGLPNDRFFAVRPEGSVSTLKIQRTERGDSAVYLCASSKSGRSTDTQYFGPGTRLTVL.

The J gene is TRBJ2-7, the V gene TRBV5-6; weak D call: TRBD1 (6 bases). The V end lost 3 bases, the J end lost 3 bases, and 19 bases lay between the germline ends. Germline CDR1 and CDR2: SGHDT and YYEEEE. The CDR3 consists of 16 residues. This CDR3 reads CASSSTPGTSGYEQYF. In DNA, the CDR3 is TGTGCCAGCAGCTCCACCCCCGGGACATCGGGCTACGAGCAGTACTTC. The full variable domain, its missing parts supplied by reference TRBV5-6 and TRBJ2-7, is DAGVTQSPTHLIKTRGQQVTLRCSPKSGHDTVSWYQQALGQGPQFIFQYYEEEERQRGNFPDRFSGHQFPNYSSELNVNALLLGDSALYLCASSSTPGTSGYEQYFGPGTRLTVT.

The rearrangement links TRBV12-3 or TRBV12-4 to TRBJ1-2; D is undetermined. The CDR3 totals 13 residues. V was shortened by 3 bases and J by 1 base, with 6 bases between the two germline ends. The CDR3 reads CASSFVLNYGYTF. Written as DNA, the CDR3 is TGTGCCAGCAGTTTTGTCCTTAACTATGGCTACACCTTC.

The chain links TRBV4-2 to TRBJ2-3, with 7 bases aligning to TRBD2. In germline, CDR1 is LGHNA, CDR2 YNFKEQ. CDR3 length: 17 residues. V was pared by 2 bases and J by 4 bases, with 12 bases of the junction left unmatched. The CDR3 region has the DNA TGTGCCAGCAGCCAAACTAAACTGGGGGAGGGCCCAGATACGCAGTATTTT. This encodes CASSQTKLGEGPDTQYF.

The V call is TRBV30, the J call TRBJ2-1; no firm D call. CDR3 length: 12 amino acids. CDR1 is GTSNPN, CDR2 SVGIG, per germline (reference sequence). Between the trimmed V and J ends, which lost 3 bases and 9 bases, there was a span of 12 bases. The CDR3 DNA is TGTGCCTGGAGCCCCTCGAGAGGTGAGCAGTTCTTC. It translates to CAWSPSRGEQFF.